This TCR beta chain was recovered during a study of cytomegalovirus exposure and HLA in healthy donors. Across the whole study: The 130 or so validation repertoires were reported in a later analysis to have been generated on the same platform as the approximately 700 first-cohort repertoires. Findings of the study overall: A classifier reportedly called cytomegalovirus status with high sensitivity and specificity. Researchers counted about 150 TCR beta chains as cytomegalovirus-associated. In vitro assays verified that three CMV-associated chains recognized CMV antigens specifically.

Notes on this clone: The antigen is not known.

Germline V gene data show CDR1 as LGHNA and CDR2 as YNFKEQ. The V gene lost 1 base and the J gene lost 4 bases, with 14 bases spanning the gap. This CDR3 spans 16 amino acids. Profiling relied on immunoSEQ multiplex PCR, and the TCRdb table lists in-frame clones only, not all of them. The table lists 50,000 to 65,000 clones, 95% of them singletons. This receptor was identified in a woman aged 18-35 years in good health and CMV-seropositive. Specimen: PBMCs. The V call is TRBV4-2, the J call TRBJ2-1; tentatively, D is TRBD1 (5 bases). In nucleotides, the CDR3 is TGTGCCAGCAGCCAAGGGCAGGGAACTATATACAATGAGCAGTTCTTC. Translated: CASSQGQGTIYNEQFF.